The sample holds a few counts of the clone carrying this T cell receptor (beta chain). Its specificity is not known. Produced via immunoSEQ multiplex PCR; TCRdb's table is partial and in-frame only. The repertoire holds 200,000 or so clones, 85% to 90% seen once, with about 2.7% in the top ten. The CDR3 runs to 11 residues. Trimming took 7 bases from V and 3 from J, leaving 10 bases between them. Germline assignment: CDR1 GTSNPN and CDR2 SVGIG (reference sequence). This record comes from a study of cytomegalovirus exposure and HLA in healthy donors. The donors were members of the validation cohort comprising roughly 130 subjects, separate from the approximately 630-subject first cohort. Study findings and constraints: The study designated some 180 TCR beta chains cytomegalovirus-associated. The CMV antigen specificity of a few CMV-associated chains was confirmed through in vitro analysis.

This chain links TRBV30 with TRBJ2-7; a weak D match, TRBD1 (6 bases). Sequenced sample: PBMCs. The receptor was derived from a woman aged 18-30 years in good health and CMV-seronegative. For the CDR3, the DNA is TGTGCCTACGGGACAAGCTACGAGCAGTACTTC. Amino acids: CAYGTSYEQYF.